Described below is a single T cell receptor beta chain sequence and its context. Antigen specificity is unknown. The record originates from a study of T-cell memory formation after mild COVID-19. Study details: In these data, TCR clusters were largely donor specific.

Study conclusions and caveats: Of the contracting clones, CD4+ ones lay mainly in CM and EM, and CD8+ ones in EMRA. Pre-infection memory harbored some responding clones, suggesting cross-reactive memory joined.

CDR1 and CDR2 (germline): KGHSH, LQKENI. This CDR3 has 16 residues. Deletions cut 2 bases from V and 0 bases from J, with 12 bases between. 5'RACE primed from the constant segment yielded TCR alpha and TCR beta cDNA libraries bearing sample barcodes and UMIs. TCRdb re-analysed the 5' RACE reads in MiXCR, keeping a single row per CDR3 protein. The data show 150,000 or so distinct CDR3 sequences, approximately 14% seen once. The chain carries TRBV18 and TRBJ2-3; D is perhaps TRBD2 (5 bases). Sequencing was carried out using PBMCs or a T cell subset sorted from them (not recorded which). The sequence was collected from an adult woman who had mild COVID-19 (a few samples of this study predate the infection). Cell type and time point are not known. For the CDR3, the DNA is TGTGCCAGCTCACCATCCCGGGAAACTAGCACAGATACGCAGTATTTT. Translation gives CASSPSRETSTDTQYF.